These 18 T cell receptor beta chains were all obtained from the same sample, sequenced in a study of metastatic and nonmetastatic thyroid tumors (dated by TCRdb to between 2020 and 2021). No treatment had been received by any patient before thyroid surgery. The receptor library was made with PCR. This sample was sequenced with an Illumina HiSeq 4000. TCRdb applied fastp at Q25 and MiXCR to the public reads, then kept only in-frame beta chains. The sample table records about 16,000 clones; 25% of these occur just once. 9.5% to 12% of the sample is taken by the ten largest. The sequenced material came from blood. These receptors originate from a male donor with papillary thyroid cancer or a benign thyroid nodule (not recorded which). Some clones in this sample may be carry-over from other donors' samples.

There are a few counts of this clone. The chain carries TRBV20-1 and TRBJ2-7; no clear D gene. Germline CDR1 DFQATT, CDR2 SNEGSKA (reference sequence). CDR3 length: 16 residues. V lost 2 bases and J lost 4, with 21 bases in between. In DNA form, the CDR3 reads TGCAGTGCTAGACCGTTTAAAGCACAGATGGGTTACGAGCAGTACTTC. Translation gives CSARPFKAQMGYEQYF.

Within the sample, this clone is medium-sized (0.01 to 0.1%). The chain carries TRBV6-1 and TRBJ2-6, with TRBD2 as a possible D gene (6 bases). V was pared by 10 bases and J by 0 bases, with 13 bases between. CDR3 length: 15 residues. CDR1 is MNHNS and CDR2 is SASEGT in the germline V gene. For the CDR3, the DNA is TGTGCCACTACCAAGGAGGGCTCTGGGGCCAACGTCCTGACTTTC. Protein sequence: CATTKEGSGANVLTF.

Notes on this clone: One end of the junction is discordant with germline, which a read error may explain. This CDR3 reads CASSLVPWASRAFF. Here the CDR3 DNA reads TGTGCTAGCAGCTTAGTTCCCTGGGCAAGCAGAGCTTTCTTT. The chain recombines TRBV7-7 with TRBJ1-1; no firm D call. CDR1 is SSHAT, CDR2 FNYEAQ, per germline (reference sequence). This CDR3 comprises 14 residues.

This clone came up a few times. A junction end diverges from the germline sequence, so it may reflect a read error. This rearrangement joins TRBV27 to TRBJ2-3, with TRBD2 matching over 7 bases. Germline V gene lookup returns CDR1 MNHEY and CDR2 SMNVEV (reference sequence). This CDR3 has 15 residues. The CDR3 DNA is TGTGCCAGCGGGGCTAGAGGGAGGGGCACAGATACGCAGTATTTC. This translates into CASGARGRGTDTQYF.

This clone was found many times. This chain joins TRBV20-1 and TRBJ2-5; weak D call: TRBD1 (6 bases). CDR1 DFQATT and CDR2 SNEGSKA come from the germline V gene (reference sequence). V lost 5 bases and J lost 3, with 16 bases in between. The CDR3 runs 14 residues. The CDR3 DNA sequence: TGCAGTGCTTACCGGGACACAGCTAAAGAGACCCAGTACTTC. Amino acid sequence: CSAYRDTAKETQYF.

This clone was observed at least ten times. The chain's CDR3 is CASSSGQREKLFF. The CDR3 nucleotides read TGTGCCAGCAGCTCAGGACAGAGGGAAAAACTGTTTTTT. The chain has TRBV11-3 and TRBJ1-4; D possibly corresponds to TRBD1 (6 bases). The germline V and J ends were trimmed by 4 bases and 8 bases, with 11 bases remaining between them. This CDR3 has 13 residues. Per the germline V gene, CDR1 is SGHNT and CDR2 is YENEEA.

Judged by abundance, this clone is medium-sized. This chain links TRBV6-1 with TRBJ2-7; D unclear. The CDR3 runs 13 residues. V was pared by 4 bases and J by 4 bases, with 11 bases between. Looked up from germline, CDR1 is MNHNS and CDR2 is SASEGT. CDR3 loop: CASSVEASYEQYF. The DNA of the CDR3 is TGTGCCAGCAGTGTTGAGGCATCTTACGAGCAGTACTTC.

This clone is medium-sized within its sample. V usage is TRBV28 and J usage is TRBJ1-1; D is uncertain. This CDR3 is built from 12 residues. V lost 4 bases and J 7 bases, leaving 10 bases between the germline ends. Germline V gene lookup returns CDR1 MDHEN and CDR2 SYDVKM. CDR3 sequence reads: CASSSQAVEAFF. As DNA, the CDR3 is TGTGCCAGCAGTTCTCAAGCAGTTGAAGCTTTCTTT.

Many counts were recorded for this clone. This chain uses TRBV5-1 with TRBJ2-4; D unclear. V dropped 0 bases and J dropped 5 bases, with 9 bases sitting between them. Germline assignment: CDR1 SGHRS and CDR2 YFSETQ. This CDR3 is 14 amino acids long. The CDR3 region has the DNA TGCGCCAGCAGCTTGGATAGGTACGAAAACATTCAGTACTTC. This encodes CASSLDRYENIQYF.

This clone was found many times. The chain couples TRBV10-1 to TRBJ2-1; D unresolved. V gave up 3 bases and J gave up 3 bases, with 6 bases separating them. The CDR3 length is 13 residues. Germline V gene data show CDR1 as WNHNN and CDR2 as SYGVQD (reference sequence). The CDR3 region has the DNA TGCGCCAGCAGTGATAGGGACTACAATGAGCAGTTCTTC. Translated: CASSDRDYNEQFF.

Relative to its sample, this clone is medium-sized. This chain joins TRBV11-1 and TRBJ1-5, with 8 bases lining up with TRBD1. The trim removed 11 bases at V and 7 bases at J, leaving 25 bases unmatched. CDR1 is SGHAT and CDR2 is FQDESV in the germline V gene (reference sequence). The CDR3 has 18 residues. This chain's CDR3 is CALAPAYLSGGERQPQHF. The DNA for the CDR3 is TGTGCCTTGGCCCCCGCCTACCTCTCAGGGGGCGAAAGGCAGCCCCAGCATTTT.

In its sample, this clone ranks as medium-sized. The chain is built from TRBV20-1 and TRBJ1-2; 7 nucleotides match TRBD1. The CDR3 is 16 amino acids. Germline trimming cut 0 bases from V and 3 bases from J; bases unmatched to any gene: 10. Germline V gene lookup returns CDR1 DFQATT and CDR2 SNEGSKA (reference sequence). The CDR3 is CSARDTMGQSHYGYTF. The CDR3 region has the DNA TGCAGTGCTAGAGATACTATGGGACAGAGCCACTATGGCTACACCTTC.

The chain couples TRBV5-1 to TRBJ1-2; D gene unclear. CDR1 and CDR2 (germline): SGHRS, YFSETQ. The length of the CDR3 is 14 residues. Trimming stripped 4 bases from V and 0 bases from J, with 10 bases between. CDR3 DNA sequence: TGCGCCAGCAGCCCAGCCCGAGCTAACTATGGCTACACCTTC. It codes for CASSPARANYGYTF.

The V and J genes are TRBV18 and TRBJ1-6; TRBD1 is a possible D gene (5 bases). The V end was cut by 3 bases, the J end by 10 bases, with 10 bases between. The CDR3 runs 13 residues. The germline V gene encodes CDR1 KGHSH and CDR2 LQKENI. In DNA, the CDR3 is TGTGCCAGCTCACCCTGGAGGGGATCACCCCTCCACTTT. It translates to CASSPWRGSPLHF.

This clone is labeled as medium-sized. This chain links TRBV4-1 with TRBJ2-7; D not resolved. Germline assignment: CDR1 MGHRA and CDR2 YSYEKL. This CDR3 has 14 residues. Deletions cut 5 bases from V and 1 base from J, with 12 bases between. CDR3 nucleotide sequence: TGCGCCAGCAGCGCAACTATGGGGTCCTACGAGCAGTACTTC. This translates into CASSATMGSYEQYF.

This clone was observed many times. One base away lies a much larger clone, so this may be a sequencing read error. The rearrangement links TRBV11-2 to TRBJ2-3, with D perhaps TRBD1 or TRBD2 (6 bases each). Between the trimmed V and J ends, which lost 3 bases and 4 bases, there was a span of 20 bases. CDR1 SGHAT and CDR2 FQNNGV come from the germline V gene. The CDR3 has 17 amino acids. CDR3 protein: CASSFRGGREVADTQYF. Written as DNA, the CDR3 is TGTGCCAGCAGCTTCCGAGGGGGTAGGGAGGTGGCAGATACGCAGTATTTT.

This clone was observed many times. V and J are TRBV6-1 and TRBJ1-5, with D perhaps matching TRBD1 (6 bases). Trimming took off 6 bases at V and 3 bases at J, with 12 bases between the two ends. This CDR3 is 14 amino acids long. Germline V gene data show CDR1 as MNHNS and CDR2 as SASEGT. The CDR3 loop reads CASSRRQANQPQHF. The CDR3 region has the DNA TGTGCCAGCAGCCGACGACAGGCCAATCAGCCCCAGCATTTT.

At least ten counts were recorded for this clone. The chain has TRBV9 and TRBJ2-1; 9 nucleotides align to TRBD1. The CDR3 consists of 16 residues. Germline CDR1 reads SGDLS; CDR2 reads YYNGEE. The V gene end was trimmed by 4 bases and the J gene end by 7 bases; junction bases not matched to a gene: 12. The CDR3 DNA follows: TGTGCCAGCAGCCGATTTTCTGGACAGGGGCTAAATGAGCAGTTCTTC. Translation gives CASSRFSGQGLNEQFF.